The 24 T cell receptor beta chains in this list originate from one sample, sequenced in a study of blood T cell repertoires in COVID-19. The table came from immunoSEQ multiplex PCR; TCRdb's copy has only in-frame clones and leaves some out. The sample has under 100,000 clones, 85% to 90% seen once. Specimen: peripheral blood. Receptors originate from a human donor in a cohort sampled during active COVID-19.

V gene TRBV7-6 combines with J gene TRBJ2-1; 7 positions match TRBD2. V shed 2 bases and J 4 bases; nucleotides not matched to a gene: 5. The CDR3 totals 15 residues. Germline V gives CDR1 SGHVS, CDR2 FNYEAQ. CDR3 nucleotide sequence: TGTGCCAGCAGCTTATCCCCTAGCGGATACAATGAGCAGTTCTTC. It specifies CASSLSPSGYNEQFF.

The V and J genes are TRBV19 and TRBJ2-1; D is undetermined. V gave up 3 bases and J gave up 0 bases, with 15 bases separating them. The CDR3 runs to 17 residues. Germline CDR1 and CDR2: LNHDA and SQIVND (reference sequence). The CDR3 coding sequence is TGTGCCAGTAGTATCCCATGGGCCGGCAGCTCCTACAATGAGCAGTTCTTC. It translates to CASSIPWAGSSYNEQFF.

The V gene is TRBV14, the J gene TRBJ2-5; 12 bases match TRBD2. CDR3 length equals 15 residues. V was pared by 4 bases and J by 3 bases, with 3 bases of the junction left unmatched. The germline V gene encodes CDR1 SGHDN and CDR2 FVKESK. The CDR3 spells CASSPRTSGEETQYF. Written as DNA, the CDR3 is TGTGCCAGCAGCCCTCGGACTAGCGGGGAAGAGACCCAGTACTTC.

This clone was seen a handful of times. The rearrangement links TRBV28 to TRBJ2-5, with D maybe TRBD2 (7 bases). This CDR3 spans 13 amino acids. V was cut by 7 bases and J by 4 bases, with 13 bases left in between. Per the germline V gene, CDR1 is MDHEN and CDR2 is SYDVKM. The CDR3 DNA reads TGTGCCAGCACCCTAGGGGGGGCAGAGACCCAGTACTTC. Translating it yields CASTLGGAETQYF.

The gene calls are TRBV24-1 and TRBJ1-4, with D maybe TRBD1 (6 bases). From germline, CDR1 is KGHDR and CDR2 SFDVKD. This CDR3 has 13 amino acids. Trimming took 9 bases from V and 3 from J, leaving 10 bases between them. The CDR3 loop is CATSGAANEKLFF. The CDR3 coding sequence is TGTGCCACCTCAGGGGCTGCTAATGAAAAACTGTTTTTT.

V is TRBV4-1 and J is TRBJ1-5; no firm D call. The germline gives CDR1 MGHRA, CDR2 YSYEKL. V lost 4 bases to trimming and J lost 1 base, with 14 bases between them. The CDR3 consists of 16 residues. CDR3 coding DNA: TGCGCCAGCAGCCCTACCACGGGATTGAGCAATCAGCCCCAGCATTTT. Amino acid sequence: CASSPTTGLSNQPQHF.

This clone occurred a few times. The chain carries TRBV6-4 and TRBJ2-1; 7 nucleotides agree with TRBD2. Per germline, CDR1 MRHNA and CDR2 SNTAGT. J gave up 8 bases and V 5 bases, and 12 bases lay outside the gene matches. CDR3 size: 15 residues. The chain's CDR3 is CASSPSSGTSDEQFF. The DNA of the CDR3 is TGTGCCAGCAGTCCGTCTAGCGGAACGAGCGATGAGCAGTTCTTC.

The CDR3 DNA follows: TGTGCCAGCAGTGAAAATTCGGGCGGGGGGAGCACAGATACGCAGTATTTT. It is translated as CASSENSGGGSTDTQYF. The genes are TRBV6-1 and TRBJ2-3, with TRBD2 matching 8 bases. The germline CDR1 and CDR2 sequences are MNHNS and SASEGT. V was pared by 2 bases and J by 0 bases, with 7 bases of the junction left unmatched. CDR3 length: 17 residues.

The chain uses TRBV28 and TRBJ2-2; D remains unclear. The V end was cut by 4 bases, the J end by 3 bases, with 21 bases between. CDR3 length: 18 amino acids. The V gene's germline CDR1 is MDHEN and CDR2 SYDVKM. The CDR3 reads CASSYAGRLISDTGELFF. In nucleotides, the CDR3 is TGTGCCAGCAGTTATGCAGGCCGTCTAATATCTGACACCGGGGAGCTGTTTTTT.

The CDR3 DNA reads as TGCAGTGCAAAGAACTTACAGGAGCAGTTCTTC. Translated: CSAKNLQEQFF. V is TRBV20-1 and J is TRBJ2-1; D gene unclear. Trimming stripped 6 bases from V and 10 bases from J, with 13 bases between. There are 11 residues in the CDR3. CDR1 and CDR2 (germline): DFQATT, SNEGSKA (reference sequence).

The chain recombines TRBV19 with TRBJ2-3; weak D call: TRBD2 (6 bases). The CDR3 extends over 15 amino acids. The V end was cut by 7 bases, the J end by 8 bases, with 22 bases between. Germline CDR1 LNHDA, CDR2 SQIVND (reference sequence). DNA for the CDR3: TGTGCCAGTAACACGGACTATTCGGTCAGAGGTACGCAGTATTTT. Protein: CASNTDYSVRGTQYF.

The chain is built from TRBV30 and TRBJ1-3; D unresolved. The germline gives CDR1 GTSNPN, CDR2 SVGIG (reference sequence). The length of the CDR3 is 16 residues. Trimming took 6 bases from V and 0 from J, leaving 18 bases between them. The CDR3 region has the DNA TGTGCCTGTCCCCGAGAACGGGATAGCTCTGGAAACACCATATATTTT. Protein sequence: CACPRERDSSGNTIYF.

The chain links TRBV5-1 to TRBJ2-1; 13 nucleotides align to TRBD2. The V gene end was trimmed by 3 bases and the J gene end by 3 bases; junction bases not matched to a gene: 3. Germline lookup yields CDR1 SGHRS and CDR2 YFSETQ. The CDR3 sequence is 16 residues long. The CDR3 here is CASSSRTSGSYNEQFF. CDR3 coding DNA: TGCGCCAGCAGCTCCAGGACTAGCGGGAGCTACAATGAGCAGTTCTTC.

This rearrangement joins TRBV5-1 to TRBJ2-7; tentatively, D is TRBD1 (6 bases). The CDR3 has 14 amino acids. The V gene's germline CDR1 is SGHRS and CDR2 YFSETQ. V was clipped by 3 bases and J by 4 bases, with 14 bases between them. The CDR3 reads CASSYSLQGYEQYF. The CDR3 coding sequence is TGCGCCAGCAGCTACTCCTTACAGGGTTACGAGCAGTACTTC.

This chain links TRBV5-1 with TRBJ1-2, with TRBD1 matching over 9 bases. Germline loops: CDR1 SGHRS, CDR2 YFSETQ. The trim removed 4 bases at V and 4 bases at J, leaving 8 bases unmatched. This CDR3 region has 15 residues. The CDR3 DNA reads as TGCGCCAGCAGCGAAGGGACAGGGTTTATCTATGGCTACACCTTC. Residues: CASSEGTGFIYGYTF.

V gene TRBV19 combines with J gene TRBJ2-1; 10 nucleotides match TRBD2. Trimming at V came to 5 bases and at J to 6 bases, leaving 10 bases not matched to a gene. The CDR3 loop spans 16 amino acids. Looked up from germline, CDR1 is LNHDA and CDR2 is SQIVND (reference sequence). The CDR3 coding sequence is TGTGCCAGTAGTTCAAGACTAGCGGGCTCCCTCAATGAGCAGTTCTTC. This encodes CASSSRLAGSLNEQFF. The full variable domain, completed using reference TRBV19 and TRBJ2-1, is DGGITQSPKYLFRKEGQNVTLSCEQNLNHDAMYWYRQDPGQGLRLIYYSQIVNDFQKGDIAEGYSVSREKKESFPLTVTSAQKNPTAFYLCASSSRLAGSLNEQFFGPGTRLTVL.

This chain uses TRBV19 with TRBJ2-1, with 8 nucleotides matching TRBD1. Looked up from germline, CDR1 is LNHDA and CDR2 is SQIVND (reference sequence). V lost 5 bases and J lost 6; bases outside the gene matches: 12. The CDR3 has 16 residues. The CDR3: CASSALRGTGFNEQFF. As DNA, the CDR3 is TGTGCCAGTAGTGCACTCCGTGGGACAGGCTTCAATGAGCAGTTCTTC.

The chain recombines TRBV10-2 with TRBJ1-2, with a possible D match to TRBD1 (5 bases). The CDR3 runs to 15 residues. V gave up 0 bases and J gave up 3 bases, with 11 bases separating them. Germline V lookup: CDR1 WSHSY, CDR2 SAAADI. Here the CDR3 reads CASSESVWGDYGYTF. The CDR3 DNA reads as TGCGCCAGCAGTGAGTCCGTATGGGGGGACTATGGCTACACCTTC.

The chain links TRBV29-1 to TRBJ1-1, with no clear D. Between the trimmed V and J ends, which lost 5 bases and 4 bases, there was a span of 11 bases. Per the germline V gene, CDR1 is SQVTM and CDR2 is ANQGSEA. The CDR3 totals 12 residues. CDR3 residues: CSVYQVGTEAFF. The CDR3 bases are TGCAGCGTTTACCAGGTGGGCACTGAAGCTTTCTTT. The variable domain in full, with the rest retrieved from reference TRBV29-1 and TRBJ1-1, is SAVISQKPSRDICQRGTSLTIQCQVDSQVTMMFWYRQQPGQSLTLIATANQGSEATYESGFVIDKFPISRPNLTFSTLTVSNMSPEDSSIYLCSVYQVGTEAFFGQGTRLTVV.

The CDR3 nucleotides are TGCGCCAGCAGCTCGCTCCTAGCGGGAGGAGCATTATACGAGCAGTACTTC. Encoded protein: CASSSLLAGGALYEQYF. This rearrangement joins TRBV5-1 to TRBJ2-7, with TRBD2 identical over 11 bases. This CDR3 is built from 17 residues. Looked up from germline, CDR1 is SGHRS and CDR2 is YFSETQ. The V segment lost 3 bases and the J segment 4 bases; nucleotides outside the gene matches: 12.

The rearrangement uses TRBV7-2 and TRBJ1-3, with a possible D match to TRBD1 (5 bases). The CDR3 consists of 17 residues. The V and J ends lost 2 bases and 0 bases respectively, with 14 bases between them. Germline loops: CDR1 SGHTA, CDR2 FQGNSA. The CDR3 sequence is CASSLRGGHLSGNTIYF. For the CDR3, the DNA is TGTGCCAGCAGCTTAAGGGGTGGGCACCTCTCTGGAAACACCATATATTTT.

The chain employs TRBV9 and TRBJ1-4, with 11 bases lining up with TRBD1. This CDR3 spans 14 amino acids. The V segment lost 3 bases and the J segment 5 bases; nucleotides outside the gene matches: 0. Per germline, CDR1 SGDLS and CDR2 YYNGEE. CDR3 bases: TGTGCCAGCAGCGGGGACAGGGGGAATGAAAAACTGTTTTTT. This sequence encodes CASSGDRGNEKLFF.

The rearrangement joins TRBV12-2 to TRBJ1-1; TRBD1 is the table's D call, not checked against the DNA. TRBV12-2 counts as a pseudogene. This CDR3 comprises 15 residues. The CDR3 spells CASRFPRLSNTEAFF. CDR3 sequence (DNA): TGTGCAAGTCGCTTTCCCAGGTTAAGTAACACTGAAGCTTTCTTT.

The chain carries TRBV6-5 and TRBJ2-5; 10 bases map to TRBD1. CDR1 and CDR2 (germline): MNHEY, SVGAGI. The junction had 2 bases not matched to a gene; V was cut back by 6 bases and J by 4 bases. This CDR3 spans 13 amino acids. CDR3: CASSGDRGETQYF. As DNA, the CDR3 is TGTGCCAGCAGCGGGGACAGGGGAGAGACCCAGTACTTC.